The 15 T cell receptor beta chains presented below share a single source sample, sequenced in a study of blood T cell repertoires in COVID-19. The repertoire was sequenced with immunoSEQ multiplex PCR; TCRdb's copy has only in-frame clones and lacks some. Of about 210,000 clones in the sample, about 82% were seen once. The specimen was PBMCs or T cells enriched from blood (not recorded which). These receptors all come from a man aged 35 to 55 with acute COVID-19.

J is TRBJ2-5 and V is TRBV29-1; the D gene is possibly TRBD1 (6 bases). The germline CDR1 and CDR2 sequences are SQVTM and ANQGSEA. V was clipped by 4 bases and J by 4 bases, with 10 bases between them. The CDR3 contains 12 residues. CDR3 in DNA: TGCAGCGTTGGGCGAGGGGGAGAGACCCAGTACTTC. Translated: CSVGRGGETQYF.

The V and J genes are TRBV19 and TRBJ1-1; the match to TRBD1 covers 7 bases. CDR1 is LNHDA and CDR2 is SQIVND in the germline V gene (reference sequence). The junction had 13 bases not matched to a gene; V was cut back by 4 bases and J by 8 bases. The CDR3 covers 15 residues. CDR3 nucleotide sequence: TGTGCCAGTAGTAAACCGGGACAGAGTAAAATAGAAGCTTTCTTT. Protein: CASSKPGQSKIEAFF.

This clone was counted between two and nine times. The chain couples TRBV5-1 to TRBJ1-5; no definite D call. The V and J ends lost 5 bases and 4 bases respectively, with 10 bases between them. The CDR3 consists of 13 residues. Germline V gene data show CDR1 as SGHRS and CDR2 as YFSETQ. The CDR3 DNA reads TGCGCCAGCAGATCCTCGGGGAATCAGCCCCAGCATTTT. The encoded protein is CASRSSGNQPQHF. Full variable domain (remainder filled in from reference TRBV5-1 and TRBJ1-5): KAGVTQTPRYLIKTRGQQVTLSCSPISGHRSVSWYQQTPGQGLQFLFEYFSETQRNKGNFPGRFSGRQFSNSRSEMNVSTLELGDSALYLCASRSSGNQPQHFGDGTRLSIL.

The genes are TRBV9 and TRBJ2-7; D is perhaps TRBD2 (6 bases). V was pared by 3 bases and J by 5 bases, with 6 bases between. This CDR3 is 11 amino acids long. CDR1 is SGDLS and CDR2 is YYNGEE in the germline V gene. The CDR3 is CASSGGDEQYF. CDR3 in DNA: TGTGCCAGCAGCGGGGGGGACGAGCAGTACTTC.

The chain carries TRBV28 and TRBJ2-1; 12 positions match TRBD2. Germline V lookup: CDR1 MDHEN, CDR2 SYDVKM. The CDR3 is 15 residues long. The J segment lost 8 bases and the V segment lost 6 bases, leaving 8 bases of the junction unmatched. The CDR3 region has the DNA TGTGCCAGCAGATCCACTAGCGGGAGGTGGTATGAGCAGTTCTTC. Residues: CASRSTSGRWYEQFF.

The chain carries TRBV9 and TRBJ2-1, with TRBD2 identical over 7 bases. There are 13 residues in the CDR3. The germline V gene encodes CDR1 SGDLS and CDR2 YYNGEE. The V and J ends lost 7 bases and 5 bases, in that order; junction bases with no gene match: 6. The CDR3 sequence: CASGPAGNNEQFF. DNA of the CDR3: TGTGCCAGCGGACCAGCGGGAAACAATGAGCAGTTCTTC.

This chain uses TRBV7-8 with TRBJ2-2; 8 bases map to TRBD1. After removal of 6 bases from V and 6 bases from J, the junction contained 6 bases not matched to a gene. Germline CDR1 reads SGHVS; CDR2 reads FQNEAQ. The CDR3 has 14 residues. The CDR3 reads CASRAQGAAGELFF. CDR3 in DNA: TGTGCCAGCAGGGCTCAGGGGGCGGCCGGGGAGCTGTTTTTT.

This chain joins TRBV5-4 and TRBJ1-1; D gene ambiguous. The CDR3 consists of 13 residues. Germline CDR1 is SGHNT and CDR2 is YYREEE (reference sequence). Trimming cost V 2 bases and J 2 bases, with 7 bases left between them. The CDR3 reads CASSFTDNTEAFF. The CDR3 nucleotides read TGTGCCAGCAGCTTTACAGATAACACTGAAGCTTTCTTT.

In its sample, this clone was seen a few times. The chain employs TRBV30 and TRBJ1-1, with 8 bases matching TRBD1. Germline assignment: CDR1 GTSNPN and CDR2 SVGIG (reference sequence). V shed 3 bases, J shed 1 base, and the junction held 10 bases outside the gene matches. This CDR3 has 16 amino acids. In DNA, the CDR3 is TGTGCCTGGAGCTCTACTTACAGGGGGAAGAACACTGAAGCTTTCTTT. It translates to CAWSSTYRGKNTEAFF.

This sequence joins TRBV6-5 and TRBJ2-5; D not certain. Trimming took off 7 bases at V and 5 bases at J, with 14 bases between the two ends. Germline V gene data show CDR1 as MNHEY and CDR2 as SVGAGI. This CDR3 region has 13 residues. The CDR3 nucleotides read TGTGCCAGCAACTCGCGGTTTAGGGAGACCCAGTACTTC. Translated: CASNSRFRETQYF.

The chain employs TRBV28 and TRBJ2-7; possible D gene TRBD2, 5 bases. Germline CDR1 is MDHEN and CDR2 is SYDVKM. Trimming pared 1 base from V and 2 bases from J, leaving 15 bases between. The CDR3 extends over 16 amino acids. The CDR3 coding sequence is TGTGCCAGCAGTTTATCCCCGAGGACTTCGCCCTACGAGCAGTACTTC. Translation: CASSLSPRTSPYEQYF.

The gene calls are TRBV5-1 and TRBJ1-2; possible D gene TRBD1, 5 bases. V lost 4 bases and J 3 bases, leaving 13 bases between the germline ends. Germline lookup yields CDR1 SGHRS and CDR2 YFSETQ. This CDR3 region has 14 residues. The CDR3: CASSNGGIHYGYTF. The CDR3 DNA follows: TGCGCCAGCAGCAACGGGGGGATTCACTATGGCTACACCTTC.

The sample holds one count of this clone. This chain joins TRBV6-5 and TRBJ1-3; D gene unclear. The germline V gene encodes CDR1 MNHEY and CDR2 SVGAGI. V was trimmed by 6 bases and J by 4 bases, leaving 7 bases between them. This CDR3 region has 12 residues. The CDR3 DNA reads as TGTGCCAGCAGGGGCACAGGAAACACCATATATTTT. Translated, it gives CASRGTGNTIYF.

The chain employs TRBV10-3 and TRBJ1-1, with unresolved D. Germline-derived CDR1 and CDR2 are ENHRY and SYGVKD. Between the trimmed V and J ends, which lost 10 bases and 6 bases, there was a span of 15 bases. The CDR3 is made up of 12 amino acids. CDR3 coding DNA: TGTGCCACAAGCGCGGGGAGGGCTGAAGCTTTCTTT. It codes for CATSAGRAEAFF.

V is TRBV15 and J is TRBJ2-7; D gene unclear. Germline V lookup: CDR1 LNHNV, CDR2 YYDKDF (reference sequence). The CDR3 consists of 16 residues. Trimming removed 0 bases at V and 2 bases at J, with 14 bases between. The CDR3 spells CATSREGPPTTYEQYF. In DNA, the CDR3 is TGTGCCACCAGCAGAGAGGGCCCCCCGACCACCTACGAGCAGTACTTC. The variable domain in full, with the rest retrieved from reference TRBV15 and TRBJ2-7, is DAMVIQNPRYQVTQFGKPVTLSCSQTLNHNVMYWYQQKSSQAPKLLFHYYDKDFNNEADTPDNFQSRRPNTSFCFLDIRSPGLGDTAMYLCATSREGPPTTYEQYFGPGTRLTVT.